Reported below is one T cell receptor (beta chain). Methods used by the authors: Nucleated cell counts were estimated from reference gene primer amplification. Some clones are missing from TCRdb's copy, which holds only in-frame ones; the method was immunoSEQ multiplex PCR. That table furnishes V, J and clone size, whereas the DNA furnished D and trimming. The sample lists 65,000 or so clones, about 85% seen once, with around 10% in the top ten. Trimming left V 3 bases short and J 10 bases short, with 16 bases between. The CDR3 length is 14 residues. The germline CDR1 and CDR2 sequences are MDHEN and SYDVKM. These data are taken from a study of blood T cell repertoires in COVID-19.

The chain is built from TRBV28 and TRBJ2-1; possibly TRBD2 for D (5 bases). The sequence derives from a human donor with acute or convalescent COVID-19. The donor label of this sample is uncertain. The sequenced sample was peripheral blood. Written as DNA, the CDR3 is TGTGCCAGCAGTTTTGCTAGTCTACGGAGGGAGCAGTTCTTC. Residues: CASSFASLRREQFF.